A single sample gave rise to the 2 T cell receptor beta chains below, sequenced in a study of blood T cell repertoires in COVID-19. Profiled with immunoSEQ multiplex PCR; TCRdb holds only in-frame clones, not every one. The repertoire holds tens of thousands of clones, with roughly 74% as singletons. The sequenced sample consisted of peripheral blood. The receptors were sampled from a human donor in a cohort sampled during active COVID-19.

In regard to this clone: At one end, the junction sequence differs from germline, possibly due to a read error. The V call is TRBV7-7, the J call TRBJ2-2; 12 bases are a match to TRBD2. Germline CDR1 reads SSHAT; CDR2 reads FNYEAQ (reference sequence). The CDR3 has 16 amino acids. The CDR3, as DNA: TGTGCTAGCAGCGAGACTAGCGGGGGGAACACCGGGGAGCTGTTTTTT. Its translation: CASSETSGGNTGELFF.

The V and J genes are TRBV30 and TRBJ2-5; no clear D gene. The CDR3 consists of 11 residues. Germline CDR1 and CDR2: GTSNPN and SVGIG (reference sequence). The V gene lost 1 base and the J gene lost 3 bases, with 3 bases spanning the gap. This chain's CDR3 is CAWSAEETQYF. DNA for the CDR3: TGTGCCTGGAGTGCAGAAGAGACCCAGTACTTC.